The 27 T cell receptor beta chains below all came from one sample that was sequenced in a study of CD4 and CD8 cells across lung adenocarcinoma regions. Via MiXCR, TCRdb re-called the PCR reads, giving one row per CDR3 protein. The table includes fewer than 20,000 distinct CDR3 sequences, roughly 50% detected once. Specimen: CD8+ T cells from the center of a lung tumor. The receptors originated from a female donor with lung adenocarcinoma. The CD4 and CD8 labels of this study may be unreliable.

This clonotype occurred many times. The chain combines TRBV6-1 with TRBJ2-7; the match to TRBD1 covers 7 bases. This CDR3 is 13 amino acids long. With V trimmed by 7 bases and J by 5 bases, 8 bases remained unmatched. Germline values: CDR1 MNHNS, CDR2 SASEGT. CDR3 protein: CASKTLGTDEQYF. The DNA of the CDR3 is TGTGCCAGCAAGACACTCGGGACAGACGAGCAGTACTTC.

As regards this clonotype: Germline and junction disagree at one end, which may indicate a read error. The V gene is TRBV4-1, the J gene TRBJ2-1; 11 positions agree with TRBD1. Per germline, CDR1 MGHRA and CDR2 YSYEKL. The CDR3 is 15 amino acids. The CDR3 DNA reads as TGCGCCAGCAGTCAAGGGACAGGGGGCTACAATGAGCAGTTCTTC. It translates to CASSQGTGGYNEQFF.

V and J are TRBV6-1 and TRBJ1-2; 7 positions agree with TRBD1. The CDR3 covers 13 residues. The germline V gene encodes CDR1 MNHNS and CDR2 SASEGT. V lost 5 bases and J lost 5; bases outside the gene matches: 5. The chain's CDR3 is CASSLTGAYGYTF. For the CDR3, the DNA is TGTGCCAGCAGTCTTACAGGGGCATATGGCTACACCTTC.

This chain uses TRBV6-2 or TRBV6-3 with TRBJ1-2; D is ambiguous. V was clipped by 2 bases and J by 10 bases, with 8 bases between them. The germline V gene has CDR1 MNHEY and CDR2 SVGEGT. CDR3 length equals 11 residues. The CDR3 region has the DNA TGTGCCAGCAGTTACAAGGAGATCTACACCTTC. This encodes CASSYKEIYTF.

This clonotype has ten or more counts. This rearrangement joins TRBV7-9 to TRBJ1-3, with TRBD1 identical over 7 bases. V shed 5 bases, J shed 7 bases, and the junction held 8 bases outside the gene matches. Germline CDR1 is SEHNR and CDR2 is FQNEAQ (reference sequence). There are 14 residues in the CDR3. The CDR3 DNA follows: TGTGCCAGCAGCCCGAAAGACAGGGTCAACACCATATATTTT. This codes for CASSPKDRVNTIYF.

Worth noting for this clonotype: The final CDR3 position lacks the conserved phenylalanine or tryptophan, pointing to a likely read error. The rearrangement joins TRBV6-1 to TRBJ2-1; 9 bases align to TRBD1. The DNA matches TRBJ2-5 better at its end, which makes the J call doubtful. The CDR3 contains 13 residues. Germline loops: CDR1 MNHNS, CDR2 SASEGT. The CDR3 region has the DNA TGTGCCAGGAGTCCGGGACAGGGCGAGACCCAGTACTGC. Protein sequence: CARSPGQGETQYC.

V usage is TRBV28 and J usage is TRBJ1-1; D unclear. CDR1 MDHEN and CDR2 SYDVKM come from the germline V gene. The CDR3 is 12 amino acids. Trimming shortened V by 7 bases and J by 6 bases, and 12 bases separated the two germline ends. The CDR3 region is CASTQQGSEAFF. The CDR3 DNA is TGTGCCAGCACCCAACAAGGGTCTGAAGCTTTCTTT.

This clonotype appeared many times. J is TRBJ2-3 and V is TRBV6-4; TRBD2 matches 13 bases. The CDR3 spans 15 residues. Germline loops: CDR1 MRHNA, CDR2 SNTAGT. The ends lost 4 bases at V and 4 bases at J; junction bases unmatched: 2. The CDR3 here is CASSVTSGGADTQYF. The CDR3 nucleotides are TGTGCCAGCAGTGTAACTAGCGGGGGGGCAGATACGCAGTATTTT.

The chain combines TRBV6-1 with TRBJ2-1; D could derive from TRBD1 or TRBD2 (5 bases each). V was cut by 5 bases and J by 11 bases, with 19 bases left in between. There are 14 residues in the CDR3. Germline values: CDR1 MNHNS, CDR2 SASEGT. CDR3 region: CASSRTNGAIKQFF. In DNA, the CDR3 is TGTGCCAGCAGTAGAACTAACGGGGCTATTAAGCAGTTCTTC.

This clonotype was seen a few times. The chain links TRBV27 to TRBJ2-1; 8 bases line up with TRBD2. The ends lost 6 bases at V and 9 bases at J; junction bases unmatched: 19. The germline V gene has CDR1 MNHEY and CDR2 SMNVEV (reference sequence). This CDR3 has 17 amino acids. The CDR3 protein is CASSSITGPAGVFEQFF. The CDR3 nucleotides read TGTGCCAGCAGCTCTATCACTGGCCCAGCGGGAGTTTTTGAGCAGTTCTTC.

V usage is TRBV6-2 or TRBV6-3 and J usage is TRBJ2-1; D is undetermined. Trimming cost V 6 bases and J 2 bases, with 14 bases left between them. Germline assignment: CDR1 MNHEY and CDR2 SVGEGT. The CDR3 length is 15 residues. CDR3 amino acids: CASSRHVSAYNEQFF. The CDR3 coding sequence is TGTGCCAGCAGCAGACATGTAAGCGCCTACAATGAGCAGTTCTTC.

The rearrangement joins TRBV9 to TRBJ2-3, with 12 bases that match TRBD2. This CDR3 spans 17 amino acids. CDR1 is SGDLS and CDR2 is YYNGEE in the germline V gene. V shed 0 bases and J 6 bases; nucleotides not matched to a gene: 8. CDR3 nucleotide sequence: TGTGCCAGCAGCGTAGGGGCTAGCGGGGGGGCCGGTGATACGCAGTATTTT. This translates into CASSVGASGGAGDTQYF.

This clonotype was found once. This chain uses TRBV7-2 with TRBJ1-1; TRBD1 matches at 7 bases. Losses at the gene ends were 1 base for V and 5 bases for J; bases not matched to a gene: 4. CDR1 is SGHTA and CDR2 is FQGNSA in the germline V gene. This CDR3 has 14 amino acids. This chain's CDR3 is CASSLGTGTTEAFF. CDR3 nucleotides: TGTGCCAGCAGCTTAGGGACAGGAACAACTGAAGCTTTCTTT.

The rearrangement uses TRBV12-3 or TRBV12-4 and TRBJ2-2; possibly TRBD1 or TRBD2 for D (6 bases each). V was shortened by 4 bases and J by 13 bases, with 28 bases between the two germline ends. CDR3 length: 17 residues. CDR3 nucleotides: TGTGCCAGCAGTTACGATAGGGGGGTGTGGAACACAGATGCGCTGTTTTTT. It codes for CASSYDRGVWNTDALFF.

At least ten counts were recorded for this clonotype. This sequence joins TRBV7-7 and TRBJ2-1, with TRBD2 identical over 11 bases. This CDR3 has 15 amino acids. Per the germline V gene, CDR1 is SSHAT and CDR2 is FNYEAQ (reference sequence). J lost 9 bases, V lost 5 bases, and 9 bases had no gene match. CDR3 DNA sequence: TGTGCCAGCAGCCCCTCGACTAGCGGGGAGGGTGAGCAGTTCTTC. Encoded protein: CASSPSTSGEGEQFF.

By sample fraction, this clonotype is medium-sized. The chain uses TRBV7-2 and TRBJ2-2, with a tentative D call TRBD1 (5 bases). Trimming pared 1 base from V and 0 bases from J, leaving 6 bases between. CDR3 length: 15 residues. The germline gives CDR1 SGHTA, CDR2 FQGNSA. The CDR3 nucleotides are TGTGCCAGCAGCTTAGTACAGGCGAACACCGGGGAGCTGTTTTTT. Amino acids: CASSLVQANTGELFF.

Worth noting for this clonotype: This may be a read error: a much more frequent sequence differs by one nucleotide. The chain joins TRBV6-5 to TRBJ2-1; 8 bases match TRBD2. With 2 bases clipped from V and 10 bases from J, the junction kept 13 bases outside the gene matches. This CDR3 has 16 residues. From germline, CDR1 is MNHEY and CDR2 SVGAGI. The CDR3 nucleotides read TGTGCCAGCAGTTACAGCCCGGGCAGCGGGGGCTACGAGCAGTTCTTC. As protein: CASSYSPGSGGYEQFF.

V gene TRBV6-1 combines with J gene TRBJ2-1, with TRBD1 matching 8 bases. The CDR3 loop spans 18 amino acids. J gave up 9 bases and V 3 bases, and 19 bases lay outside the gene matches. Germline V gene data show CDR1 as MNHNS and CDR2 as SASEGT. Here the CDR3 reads CASSEGTGYAGPKGEQFF. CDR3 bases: TGTGCCAGCAGTGAGGGGACAGGTTACGCGGGCCCCAAGGGTGAGCAGTTCTTC.

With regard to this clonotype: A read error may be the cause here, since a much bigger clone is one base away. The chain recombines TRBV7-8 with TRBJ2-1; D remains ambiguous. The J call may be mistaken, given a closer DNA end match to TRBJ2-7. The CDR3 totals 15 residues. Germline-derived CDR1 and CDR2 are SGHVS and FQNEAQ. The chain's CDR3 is CASSLGWAIDNEQYF. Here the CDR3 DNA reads TGTGCCAGCAGCTTAGGCTGGGCAATAGACAATGAGCAGTACTTC.

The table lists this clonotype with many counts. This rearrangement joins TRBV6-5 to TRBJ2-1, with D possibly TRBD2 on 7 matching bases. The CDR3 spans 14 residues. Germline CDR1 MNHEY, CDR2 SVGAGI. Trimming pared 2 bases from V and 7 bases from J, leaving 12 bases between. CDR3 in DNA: TGTGCCAGCAGTTACGTGGGGGGGCTTAATGAGCAGTTCTTC. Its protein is CASSYVGGLNEQFF.

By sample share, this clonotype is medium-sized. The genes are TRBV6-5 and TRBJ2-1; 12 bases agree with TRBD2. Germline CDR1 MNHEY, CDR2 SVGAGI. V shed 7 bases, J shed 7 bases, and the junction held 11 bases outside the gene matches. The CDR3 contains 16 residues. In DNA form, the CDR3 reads TGTGCCAGCATGCCTAGCGGGGGGGAGATAACAAATGAGCAGTTCTTC. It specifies CASMPSGGEITNEQFF.

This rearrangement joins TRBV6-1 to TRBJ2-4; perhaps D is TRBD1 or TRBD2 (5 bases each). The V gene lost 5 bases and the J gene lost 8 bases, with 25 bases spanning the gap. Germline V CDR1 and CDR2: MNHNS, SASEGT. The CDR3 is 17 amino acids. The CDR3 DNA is TGTGCCAGCAGTCGACGACCGGGGCGGGCAGTCACAGACATTCAGTACTTC. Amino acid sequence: CASSRRPGRAVTDIQYF.

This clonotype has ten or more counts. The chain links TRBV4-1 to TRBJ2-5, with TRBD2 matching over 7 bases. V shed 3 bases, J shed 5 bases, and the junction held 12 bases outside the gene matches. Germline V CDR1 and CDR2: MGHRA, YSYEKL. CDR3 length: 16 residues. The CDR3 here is CASSQALGTTYETQYF. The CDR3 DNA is TGCGCCAGCAGCCAGGCCCTTGGGACTACCTACGAGACCCAGTACTTC.

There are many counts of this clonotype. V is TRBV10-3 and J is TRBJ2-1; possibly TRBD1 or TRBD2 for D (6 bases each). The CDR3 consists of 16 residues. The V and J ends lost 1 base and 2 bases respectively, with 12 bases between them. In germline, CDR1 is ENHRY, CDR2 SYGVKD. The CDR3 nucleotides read TGTGCCATCAGTGAGTTTAAGGGGGGAACCTACAATGAGCAGTTCTTC. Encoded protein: CAISEFKGGTYNEQFF.

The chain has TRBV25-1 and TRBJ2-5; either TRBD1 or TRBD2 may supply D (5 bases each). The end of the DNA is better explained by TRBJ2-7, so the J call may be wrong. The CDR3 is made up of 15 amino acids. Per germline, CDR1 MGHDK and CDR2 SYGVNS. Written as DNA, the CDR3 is TGTGCCAGCAGCCACAATCAGAGGGGTACCTACGAGCAGTACTTC. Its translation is CASSHNQRGTYEQYF.

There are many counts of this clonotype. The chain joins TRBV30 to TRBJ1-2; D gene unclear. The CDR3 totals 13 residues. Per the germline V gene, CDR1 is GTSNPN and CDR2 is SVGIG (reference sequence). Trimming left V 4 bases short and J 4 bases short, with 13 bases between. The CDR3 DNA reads TGTGCCTGGACCCCCCCGGGGTCCTATGGCTACACCTTC. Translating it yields CAWTPPGSYGYTF. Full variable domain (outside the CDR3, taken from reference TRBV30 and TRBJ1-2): SQTIHQWPATLVQPVGSPLSLECTVEGTSNPNLYWYRQAAGRGLQLLFYSVGIGQISSEVPQNLSASRPQDRQFILSSKKLLLSDSGFYLCAWTPPGSYGYTFGSGTRLTVV.

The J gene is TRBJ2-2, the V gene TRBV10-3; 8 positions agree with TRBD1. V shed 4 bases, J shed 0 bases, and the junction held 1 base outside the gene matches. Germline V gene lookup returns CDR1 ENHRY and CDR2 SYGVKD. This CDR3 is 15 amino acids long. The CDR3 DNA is TGTGCCATCAGTGGACAGGGGCCGAACACCGGGGAGCTGTTTTTT. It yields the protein CAISGQGPNTGELFF.